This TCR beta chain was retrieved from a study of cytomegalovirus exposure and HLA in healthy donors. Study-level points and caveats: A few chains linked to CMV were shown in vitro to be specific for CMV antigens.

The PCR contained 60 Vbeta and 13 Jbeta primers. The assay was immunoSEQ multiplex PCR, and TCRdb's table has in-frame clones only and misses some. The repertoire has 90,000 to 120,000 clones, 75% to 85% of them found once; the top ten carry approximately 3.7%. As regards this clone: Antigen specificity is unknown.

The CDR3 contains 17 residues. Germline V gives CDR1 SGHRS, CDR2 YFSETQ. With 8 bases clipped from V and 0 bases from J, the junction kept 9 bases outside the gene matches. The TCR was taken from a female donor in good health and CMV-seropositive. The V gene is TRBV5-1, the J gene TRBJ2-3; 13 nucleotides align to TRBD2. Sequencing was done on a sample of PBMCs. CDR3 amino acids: CASSSGTSGASTDTQYF. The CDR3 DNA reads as TGCGCCAGTTCATCCGGGACTAGCGGGGCTAGCACAGATACGCAGTATTTT.